A single sample gave rise to the 21 T cell receptor beta chains below, sequenced in a study of cytomegalovirus exposure and HLA in healthy donors. The PCR contained 60 Vbeta and 13 Jbeta primers. The data were produced by immunoSEQ multiplex PCR, yet TCRdb's version contains in-frame clones alone and is incomplete. The table lists some 150,000 clones, 70% to 85% of them singletons, with under 8% in the top ten. Source material: PBMCs. Receptors originate from a woman aged 45-60 years in good health and CMV-seropositive.

J is TRBJ2-2 and V is TRBV7-3; no clear D. Germline V lookup: CDR1 SGHTA, CDR2 FQGTGA. This CDR3 has 14 residues. V shed 4 bases and J shed 5 bases, with 11 bases lying between them. CDR3 sequence: CASSYSFETGELFF. In DNA, the CDR3 is TGTGCCAGCAGCTACTCGTTCGAGACCGGGGAGCTGTTTTTT.

The chain carries TRBV6-1 and TRBJ1-2; the match to TRBD1 covers 7 bases. The CDR3 is made up of 14 amino acids. V lost 4 bases and J lost 4; bases outside the gene matches: 6. The V gene's germline CDR1 is MNHNS and CDR2 SASEGT. The CDR3 is CASSALDRTYGYTF. In DNA form, the CDR3 reads TGTGCCAGCAGTGCATTGGACAGGACCTATGGCTACACCTTC.

The chain has TRBV13 and TRBJ2-7, with D possibly matching TRBD2 (5 bases). V gave up 6 bases and J gave up 7 bases, with 16 bases separating them. This CDR3 region has 13 residues. Germline CDR1 is PRHDT and CDR2 is FYEKMQ (reference sequence). This CDR3 reads CASRLGTLREQYF. In DNA, the CDR3 is TGTGCCAGCAGACTAGGCACCCTAAGGGAGCAGTACTTC.

The sample holds a few counts of this clone. This chain joins TRBV7-2 and TRBJ2-7; 9 bases map to TRBD1. V lost 1 base to trimming and J lost 3 bases; unmatched junction nucleotides: 4. CDR3 length: 15 residues. Germline V gene lookup returns CDR1 SGHTA and CDR2 FQGNSA. CDR3 bases: TGTGCCAGCAGCTTAGGGGGACAGGGAGGCTACGAGCAGTACTTC. Its translation: CASSLGGQGGYEQYF.

V usage is TRBV27 and J usage is TRBJ2-7; TRBD2 is a possible D gene (7 bases). V was pared by 5 bases and J by 3 bases, with 14 bases between. This CDR3 comprises 14 residues. Looked up from germline, CDR1 is MNHEY and CDR2 is SMNVEV (reference sequence). The CDR3 reads CASSREGGYYEQYF. DNA for the CDR3: TGTGCCAGCAGTAGAGAGGGGGGGTACTACGAGCAGTACTTC.

V and J are TRBV6-6 and TRBJ2-2, with 7 bases identical to TRBD1. Unmatched junction bases numbered 7, after V lost 8 bases and J lost 7 bases. In germline, CDR1 is MNHNY, CDR2 SVGAGI (reference sequence). The CDR3 spans 13 residues. CDR3 sequence: CASGNRGGGELFF. In DNA, the CDR3 is TGTGCCAGCGGCAACAGGGGTGGCGGGGAGCTGTTTTTT.

The CDR3 sequence: CASSFGASGSYEQYF. In DNA, the CDR3 is TGTGCCAGCAGCTTTGGCGCTAGCGGCTCCTACGAGCAGTACTTC. V is TRBV5-4 and J is TRBJ2-7; 7 bases map to TRBD2. CDR3 length: 15 residues. CDR1 is SGHNT, CDR2 YYREEE, per germline (reference sequence). The V segment lost 2 bases and the J segment 0 bases; nucleotides outside the gene matches: 5.

V is TRBV30 and J is TRBJ2-3; 9 bases are a match to TRBD2. This CDR3 spans 14 amino acids. The germline V gene encodes CDR1 GTSNPN and CDR2 SVGIG (reference sequence). V lost 3 bases, J lost 2 bases, and 3 bases stayed unmatched. CDR3 coding DNA: TGTGCCTGGAGGGGACTAGCCTACACAGATACGCAGTATTTT. It yields the protein CAWRGLAYTDTQYF.

This chain connects TRBV9 to TRBJ2-2; the D gene is possibly TRBD2 (5 bases). CDR1 is SGDLS and CDR2 is YYNGEE in the germline V gene. The CDR3 covers 15 residues. Between the trimmed V and J ends, which lost 0 bases and 5 bases, there was a span of 11 bases. The CDR3 spells CASSVGASLTGELFF. CDR3 sequence (DNA): TGTGCCAGCAGCGTAGGAGCTAGCCTGACCGGGGAGCTGTTTTTT.

V gene TRBV29-1 combines with J gene TRBJ2-7; the D is unclear. This CDR3 comprises 12 residues. Per germline, CDR1 SQVTM and CDR2 ANQGSEA. Deletions cut 8 bases from V and 2 bases from J, with 13 bases between. The CDR3 loop is CSPRKPPYEQYF. The CDR3 DNA reads as TGCAGCCCGCGTAAACCACCCTACGAGCAGTACTTC.

The V gene is TRBV9, the J gene TRBJ1-6, with TRBD1 matching 7 bases. The CDR3 spans 14 residues. The germline V gene encodes CDR1 SGDLS and CDR2 YYNGEE. Losses at the gene ends were 3 bases for V and 7 bases for J; bases not matched to a gene: 4. The CDR3 sequence is CASSEGDSNSPLHF. The CDR3 coding sequence is TGTGCCAGCAGCGAGGGGGACAGCAATTCACCCCTCCACTTT.

The gene calls are TRBV29-1 and TRBJ1-1; the match to TRBD1 covers 9 bases. Losses at the gene ends were 6 bases for V and 11 bases for J; bases not matched to a gene: 4. Germline lookup yields CDR1 SQVTM and CDR2 ANQGSEA. The CDR3 has 10 residues. CDR3 sequence reads: CSVGQGSAFF. The DNA of the CDR3 is TGCAGCGTGGGACAGGGATCTGCTTTCTTT.

This chain joins TRBV11-2 and TRBJ2-4; 7 bases are shared with TRBD2. The CDR3 extends over 16 amino acids. Trimming removed 5 bases from V and 8 bases from J; junction bases left unmatched: 15. CDR1 is SGHAT, CDR2 FQNNGV, per germline. CDR3 sequence (DNA): TGTGCCAGCAGCCCCACCGGGCGCGGGGGTCTGGACATTCAGTACTTC. It encodes CASSPTGRGGLDIQYF. Drawing the rest from reference TRBV11-2 and TRBJ2-4, the complete variable domain is EAGVAQSPRYKIIEKRQSVAFWCNPISGHATLYWYQQILGQGPKLLIQFQNNGVVDDSQLPKDRFSAERLKGVDSTLKIQPAKLEDSAVYLCASSPTGRGGLDIQYFGAGTRLSVL.

The rearrangement links TRBV9 to TRBJ2-6; tentatively, D is TRBD2 (5 bases). Looked up from germline, CDR1 is SGDLS and CDR2 is YYNGEE. The ends were cut back, 5 bases at V and 4 bases at J, with 10 bases in the middle. The CDR3 consists of 14 residues. CDR3 coding DNA: TGTGCCAGCAGGGGAGAAAGGGGGGCCAACGTCCTGACTTTC. Amino acids: CASRGERGANVLTF.

The V gene is TRBV5-1, the J gene TRBJ2-5; D is perhaps TRBD2 (7 bases). CDR3 length: 14 residues. The germline CDR1 and CDR2 sequences are SGHRS and YFSETQ. Trimming pared 7 bases from V and 5 bases from J, leaving 18 bases between. The CDR3 region has the DNA TGCGCCAGCGGACCGACGGGGGGCGAGGAGACCCAGTACTTC. Its translation is CASGPTGGEETQYF.

The sample holds one count of this clone. This chain connects TRBV5-1 to TRBJ2-7; 7 bases map to TRBD2. The V gene's germline CDR1 is SGHRS and CDR2 YFSETQ. The CDR3 extends over 14 amino acids. V was pared by 3 bases and J by 2 bases, with 5 bases of the junction left unmatched. The CDR3 sequence: CASSWGLLAYEQYF. CDR3 in DNA: TGCGCCAGCAGCTGGGGACTACTAGCCTACGAGCAGTACTTC.

V and J are TRBV12-5 and TRBJ2-7; D gene ambiguous. CDR3 length equals 14 residues. Deletions cut 1 base from V and 3 bases from J, with 10 bases between. Germline V gene lookup returns CDR1 LGHNT and CDR2 FRNRAP. The DNA of the CDR3 is TGTGCTAGTGGTTTGGCCGCAAAGCTCTACGAGCAGTACTTC. Translated: CASGLAAKLYEQYF. Full variable domain (outside the CDR3, taken from reference TRBV12-5 and TRBJ2-7): DARVTQTPRHKVTEMGQEVTMRCQPILGHNTVFWYRQTMMQGLELLAYFRNRAPLDDSGMPKDRFSAEMPDATLATLKIQPSEPRDSAVYFCASGLAAKLYEQYFGPGTRLTVT.

V is TRBV7-2 and J is TRBJ2-4; TRBD1 matches at 7 bases. The CDR3 loop spans 14 amino acids. CDR1 is SGHTA, CDR2 FQGNSA, per germline. The V gene end was trimmed by 1 base and the J gene end by 9 bases; junction bases not matched to a gene: 6. The CDR3 nucleotides are TGTGCCAGCAGCTTAGTTCCAGGGGGTGGCATTCAGTACTTC. Residues: CASSLVPGGGIQYF.

V is TRBV2 and J is TRBJ2-7, with a weak D call TRBD2 (5 bases). CDR3 size: 13 residues. Germline V gene sequence: CDR1 SNHLY, CDR2 FYNNEI. V was clipped by 4 bases and J by 6 bases, with 13 bases between them. The CDR3, as DNA: TGTGCCAGCAGTGGGACGGGATCTCGCGAGCAGTACTTC. Its protein is CASSGTGSREQYF.

This clone was seen more than once but under ten times. CDR3 sequence (DNA): TGTGCCAGCAGCTCTATAAACACTGAAGCTTTCTTT. Protein sequence: CASSSINTEAFF. The chain employs TRBV7-9 and TRBJ1-1; D uncertain. CDR1 is SEHNR and CDR2 is FQNEAQ in the germline V gene (reference sequence). The CDR3 is 12 residues long. V was cut by 4 bases and J by 2 bases, with 5 bases left in between.

The chain has TRBV2 and TRBJ2-7; TRBD1 matches at 10 bases. The CDR3 has 16 amino acids. The germline V gene encodes CDR1 SNHLY and CDR2 FYNNEI. After removal of 4 bases from V and 7 bases from J, the junction contained 13 bases not matched to a gene. The CDR3, as DNA: TGTGCCAGCAGTGCGAATTCTGGGACAGGGGCCTTGGAGCAGTACTTC. It translates to CASSANSGTGALEQYF.